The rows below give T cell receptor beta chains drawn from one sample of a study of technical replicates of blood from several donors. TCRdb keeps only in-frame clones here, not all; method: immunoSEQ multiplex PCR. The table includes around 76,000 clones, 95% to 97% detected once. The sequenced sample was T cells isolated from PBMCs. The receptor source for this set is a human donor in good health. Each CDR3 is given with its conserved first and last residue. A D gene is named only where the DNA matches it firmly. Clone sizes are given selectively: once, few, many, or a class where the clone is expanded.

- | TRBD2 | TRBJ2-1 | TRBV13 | CASSGTGTSGEVGYNEQFF | TGTGCCAGCAGCGGAACCGGGACTAGCGGGGAAGTGGGCTACAATGAGCAGTTCTTC
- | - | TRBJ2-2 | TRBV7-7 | CASSLIGGTGELFF | TGTGCCAGCAGCTTAATCGGGGGAACCGGGGAGCTGTTTTTT
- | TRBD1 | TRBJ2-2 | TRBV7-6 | CASRIQDRGAGELFF | TGTGCCAGCCGTATCCAGGACAGGGGGGCCGGGGAGCTGTTTTTT
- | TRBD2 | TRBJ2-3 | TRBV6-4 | CASSDSASGGADTQYF | TGTGCCAGCAGTGACTCTGCTAGCGGGGGGGCAGATACGCAGTATTTT
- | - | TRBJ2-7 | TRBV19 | CASSIAGAAYYEQYF | TGTGCCAGTAGTATAGCGGGAGCCGCCTACTACGAGCAGTACTTC
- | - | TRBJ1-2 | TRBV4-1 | CASREPSGGSRYGYTF | TGCGCCAGCCGGGAACCTTCGGGGGGCAGCCGATATGGCTACACCTTC
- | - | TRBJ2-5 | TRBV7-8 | CASSSPREVVETQYF | TGTGCCAGCAGCTCCCCGAGGGAGGTAGTAGAGACCCAGTACTTC
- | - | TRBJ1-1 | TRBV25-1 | CASKKDQRGTEAFF | TGTGCCAGCAAAAAAGACCAGCGGGGCACTGAAGCTTTCTTT
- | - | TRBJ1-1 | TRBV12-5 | CASGLGTTNTEAFF | TGTGCTAGTGGTTTGGGCACAACGAACACTGAAGCTTTCTTT
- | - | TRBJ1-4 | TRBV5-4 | CASSVGGGLDEKLFF | TGTGCCAGCAGCGTTGGTGGGGGCTTGGATGAAAAACTGTTTTTT
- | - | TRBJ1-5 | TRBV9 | CASSVSANSNQPQHF | TGTGCCAGCAGCGTCTCCGCGAATAGCAATCAGCCCCAGCATTTT
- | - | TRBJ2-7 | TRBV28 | CASRDSPYEQYF | TGTGCCAGCAGGGACAGCCCCTACGAGCAGTACTTC
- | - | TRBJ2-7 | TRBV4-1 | CASSPPGQVTEQYF | TGCGCCAGCAGCCCTCCGGGACAAGTTACCGAGCAGTACTTC
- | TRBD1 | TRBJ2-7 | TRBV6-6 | CASRTGQGVGEQYF | TGTGCCAGCCGAACGGGACAGGGGGTGGGGGAGCAGTACTTC
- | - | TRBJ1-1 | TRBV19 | CAIRTGPGTEAFF | TGTGCCATTAGAACAGGGCCGGGGACTGAAGCTTTCTTT
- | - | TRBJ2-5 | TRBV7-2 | CASSLAPRETQYF | TGTGCCAGCAGCTTAGCCCCGAGGGAGACCCAGTACTTC
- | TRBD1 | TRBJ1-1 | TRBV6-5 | CASRVDRMNTEAFF | TGTGCCAGCAGGGTGGACAGGATGAACACTGAAGCTTTCTTT
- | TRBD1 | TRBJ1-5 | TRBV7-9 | CASSSGQGPNQPQHF | TGTGCCAGCAGCTCAGGACAGGGACCTAATCAGCCCCAGCATTTT
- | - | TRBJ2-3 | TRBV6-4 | CASSDGGRDTQYF | TGTGCCAGCAGTGACGGGGGGAGGGATACGCAGTATTTT
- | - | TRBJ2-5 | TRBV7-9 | CASSLVGLQTQYF | TGTGCCAGCAGCTTAGTGGGGCTACAGACCCAGTACTTC
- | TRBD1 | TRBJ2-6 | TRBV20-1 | CSARVSDRDTF | TGCAGTGCTAGAGTATCCGACAGGGACACTTTC
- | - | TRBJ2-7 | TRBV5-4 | CASSSPLNRRDEQYF | TGTGCCAGCAGCTCCCCCCTAAACCGGAGGGACGAGCAGTACTTC
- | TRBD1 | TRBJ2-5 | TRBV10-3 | CAISEIQGVLMEETQYF | TGTGCCATCAGTGAGATACAGGGGGTCTTGATGGAAGAGACCCAGTACTTC
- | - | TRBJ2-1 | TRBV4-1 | CASSQRIPGANEQFF | TGCGCCAGCAGCCAGAGGATTCCAGGGGCCAATGAGCAGTTCTTC
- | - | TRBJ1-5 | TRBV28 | CASSSPQVGNQPQHF | TGTGCCAGCAGTTCCCCACAGGTTGGCAATCAGCCCCAGCATTTT
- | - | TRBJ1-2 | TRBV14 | CASSQGHYGYTF | TGTGCCAGCAGCCAAGGGCACTATGGCTACACCTTC
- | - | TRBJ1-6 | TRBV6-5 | CASSYSGLLNSPLHF | TGTGCCAGCAGTTACTCGGGACTCCTGAATTCACCCCTCCACTTT
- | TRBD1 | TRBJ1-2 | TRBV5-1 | CASRTGGENYGYTF | TGCGCCAGCCGCACAGGGGGGGAGAACTATGGCTACACCTTC
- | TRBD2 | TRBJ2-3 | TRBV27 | CASSPIGGLSTDTQYF | TGTGCCAGCAGTCCGATCGGGGGACTAAGCACAGATACGCAGTATTTT
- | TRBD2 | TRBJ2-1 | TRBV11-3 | CASSFDRTSGGPRFF | TGTGCCAGCAGCTTTGATCGGACTAGCGGGGGGCCCAGGTTCTTC
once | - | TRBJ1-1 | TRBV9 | CASSVVMQAEAFF | TGTGCCAGCAGCGTAGTAATGCAGGCTGAAGCTTTCTTT
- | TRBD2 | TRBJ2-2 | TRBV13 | CASSFRLAGGVELFF | TGTGCCAGCAGCTTCAGACTAGCGGGGGGCGTGGAGCTGTTTTTT
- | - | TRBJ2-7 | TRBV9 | CASSLYDRSSYEQYF | TGTGCCAGCAGCTTATACGACAGGAGCTCCTACGAGCAGTACTTC
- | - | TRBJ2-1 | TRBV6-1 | CASSEMGAGTYNEQFF | TGTGCCAGCAGTGAAATGGGCGCGGGCACCTACAATGAGCAGTTCTTC
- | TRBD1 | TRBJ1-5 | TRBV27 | CASSLYGDRGAGQPQHF | TGTGCCAGCAGTTTATACGGGGACAGGGGAGCGGGGCAGCCCCAGCATTTT
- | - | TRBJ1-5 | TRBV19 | CASTTDQSRSNQPQHF | TGTGCCAGTACTACAGATCAGAGCAGGAGCAATCAGCCCCAGCATTTT
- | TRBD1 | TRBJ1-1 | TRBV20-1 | CRTGGTEAFF | TGCAGGACAGGGGGCACTGAAGCTTTCTTT
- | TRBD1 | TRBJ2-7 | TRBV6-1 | CASSDPGQGSYEQYF | TGTGCCAGCAGTGACCCCGGACAGGGCTCCTACGAGCAGTACTTC
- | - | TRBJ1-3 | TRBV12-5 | CASGLARGNTIYF | TGTGCTAGTGGTCTAGCACGAGGAAACACCATATATTTT
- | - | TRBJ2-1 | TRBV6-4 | CASSDSRVLGEQFF | TGTGCCAGCAGTGACTCGCGGGTTCTGGGTGAGCAGTTCTTC
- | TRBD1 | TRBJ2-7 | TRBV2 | CASRRGTAAYEQYF | TGTGCCAGCAGGAGAGGGACAGCAGCCTACGAGCAGTACTTC
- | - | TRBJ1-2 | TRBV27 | CASSYGAGIKGYTF | TGTGCCAGCAGTTATGGGGCAGGAATCAAGGGCTACACCTTC
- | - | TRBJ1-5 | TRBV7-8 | CASSLVFSGERRGQHF | TGTGCCAGCAGCTTAGTTTTTTCGGGAGAACGCCGAGGCCAGCATTTT